The rows below give T cell receptor beta chains drawn from one sample of a study of T-cell reconstitution after alpha-beta-depleted transplantation in children. In TCRdb, the PCR reads were re-called with MiXCR into one record per CDR3 protein. The repertoire consists of about 420,000 distinct CDR3 sequences, with 15% to 20% occurring once and the leading ten covering about 32%. The input for sequencing was PBMCs, mostly from graft donor cells, taken 360 days after TCRalphabeta/CD19-depleted stem cell transplant. The receptors originated from a boy less than two years old who had a stem cell transplant for Wiskott-Aldrich syndrome, so the T cells may come from the graft donor. CDR3s include the opening cysteine and the closing phenylalanine or tryptophan. Fields, in order: V gene, clone size, J gene, D gene, CDR3 protein, CDR3 DNA. D genes are given only for firm matches. Size is omitted from some rows. Given values are once, few, many or a class for expanded clones.

TRBV10-3	few	TRBJ1-5	TRBD1	CAISEPKTGTPQHF	TGTGCCATCAGTGAGCCAAAGACAGGGACGCCCCAGCATTTT
TRBV7-6	-	TRBJ1-5	-	CASSLGVQKPQHF	TGTGCCAGCAGCTTAGGTGTTCAGAAGCCCCAGCATTTT
TRBV28	few	TRBJ2-4	-	CASSWSGAKNIQYF	TGTGCCAGCAGTTGGTCAGGAGCCAAAAACATTCAGTACTTC
TRBV5-1	few	TRBJ2-7	-	CASSLGEGEQYF	TGCGCCAGCAGCTTAGGCGAAGGTGAGCAGTACTTC
TRBV13	few	TRBJ2-1	-	CASSLLAVLRNEQFF	TGTGCCAGCAGCCTACTAGCCGTCTTGCGCAATGAGCAGTTCTTC
TRBV29-1	-	TRBJ2-6	-	CSGGDGANVLTF	TGCAGCGGGGGTGACGGGGCCAACGTCCTGACTTTC
TRBV18	-	TRBJ1-1	-	CASSLVTGTMNTEAFF	TGTGCCAGCTCACTCGTAACCGGGACCATGAACACTGAAGCTTTCTTT
TRBV6-5	-	TRBJ2-3	-	CASSYGGGRGDTQYF	TGTGCCAGCAGTTACGGCGGGGGCCGGGGGGATACGCAGTATTTT
TRBV19	-	TRBJ2-1	TRBD1	CTSSKQGSSYNEQFF	TGTACCAGTAGTAAACAGGGGAGCTCCTACAATGAGCAGTTCTTC
TRBV27	-	TRBJ1-2	-	CASWEYGSGYTF	TGTGCCAGCTGGGAGTACGGTAGTGGCTACACCTTC
TRBV10-3	-	TRBJ2-3	TRBD1	CAIKDRAIGDTQYF	TGTGCCATCAAGGACAGGGCTATAGGAGATACGCAGTATTTT
TRBV15	many	TRBJ2-1	-	CATSRADSYNEQFF	TGTGCCACCAGCAGAGCGGACAGCTACAATGAGCAGTTCTTC
TRBV20-1	many	TRBJ2-7	-	CSARQGRYYEQYF	TGCAGTGCTAGACAGGGACGGTACTACGAGCAGTACTTC
TRBV10-3	many	TRBJ2-7	TRBD1	CAISEAGTGSYEQYF	TGTGCCATCAGTGAGGCCGGGACAGGCTCCTACGAGCAGTACTTC
TRBV12-3/TRBV12-4	-	TRBJ2-1	-	CASSRRGSYNEQFF	TGTGCCAGCAGTCGACGGGGGTCCTACAATGAGCAGTTCTTC
TRBV9	-	TRBJ2-3	TRBD2	CASSALAGEGTDTQYF	TGTGCCAGCAGCGCATTAGCGGGAGAGGGCACAGATACGCAGTATTTT
TRBV3-1	few	TRBJ2-2	-	CASSPTTRRAGELFF	TGTGCCAGCAGCCCGACGACACGTAGGGCCGGGGAGCTGTTTTTT
TRBV20-1	-	TRBJ2-1	-	CSARYIGGNNEQFF	TGCAGTGCTAGATACATTGGGGGAAACAATGAGCAGTTCTTC
TRBV5-1	many	TRBJ2-1	-	CASSLAWGTTSYNEQFF	TGCGCCAGCAGCTTGGCCTGGGGGACAACCTCCTACAATGAGCAGTTCTTC
TRBV20-1	many	TRBJ2-3	TRBD2	CSASLTSGTDTQYF	TGCAGTGCTTCCCTGACTAGCGGGACAGATACGCAGTATTTT
TRBV10-3	-	TRBJ1-5	-	CAIGGDSNQPQHF	TGTGCCATCGGGGGAGATAGCAATCAGCCCCAGCATTTT
TRBV12-3/TRBV12-4	few	TRBJ2-5	TRBD2	CASSLRQGTRVVETQYF	TGTGCCAGCAGTTTACGCCAAGGGACTAGGGTTGTGGAGACCCAGTACTTC
TRBV4-2	few	TRBJ2-3	-	CASSQGGSDTQYF	TGTGCCAGCAGCCAAGGTGGATCAGATACGCAGTATTTT
TRBV6-2/TRBV6-3	-	TRBJ2-7	TRBD2	CASSRGSFNTEQYF	TGTGCCAGCAGCCGCGGGAGCTTCAATACGGAGCAGTACTTC
TRBV18	-	TRBJ1-1	-	CASSPQVVQPSTEAFF	TGTGCCAGCTCACCCCAGGTGGTGCAGCCGAGCACTGAAGCTTTCTTT
TRBV9	-	TRBJ2-7	TRBD2	CASSVDGLAGTYEQYF	TGTGCCAGCAGCGTAGACGGGCTAGCGGGGACCTACGAGCAGTACTTC
TRBV29-1	few	TRBJ1-1	-	CSVEDRRNMNTEAFF	TGCAGCGTTGAAGATCGCAGGAACATGAACACTGAAGCTTTCTTT
TRBV7-8	few	TRBJ2-1	-	CASSLKAYNPFF	TGTGCCAGCAGCTTAAAGGCCTATAATCCGTTCTTC
TRBV19	few	TRBJ2-5	TRBD2	CASSTHSGIETQYF	TGTGCCAGTAGTACCCATAGCGGGATCGAGACCCAGTACTTC